Sequencing of this T cell receptor beta chain was carried out in a study of blood T cell repertoires in COVID-19. Germline trimming cut 1 base from V and 9 bases from J; bases unmatched to any gene: 11. This CDR3 spans 17 amino acids. Germline V gene lookup returns CDR1 SNHLY and CDR2 FYNNEI. How the authors handled the data: Estimates of nucleated cell counts were drawn from the amplification of reference gene primers. Sequencing was performed with immunoSEQ multiplex PCR; in TCRdb, only in-frame clones are kept and a portion is missing. The DNA gave D and trimming, while V, J and clone size come from that table. Among 380,000 or so clones listed, 89% were seen once.

The sequenced sample was peripheral blood. The origin of this receptor is a man aged 40-50 years with acute or convalescent COVID-19. The chain combines TRBV2 with TRBJ1-6, with TRBD1 identical over 8 bases. CDR3 sequence reads: CASSEVVAGGLVSPLHF. CDR3 DNA sequence: TGTGCCAGCAGTGAAGTTGTGGCAGGGGGCCTTGTTTCACCCCTCCACTTT.